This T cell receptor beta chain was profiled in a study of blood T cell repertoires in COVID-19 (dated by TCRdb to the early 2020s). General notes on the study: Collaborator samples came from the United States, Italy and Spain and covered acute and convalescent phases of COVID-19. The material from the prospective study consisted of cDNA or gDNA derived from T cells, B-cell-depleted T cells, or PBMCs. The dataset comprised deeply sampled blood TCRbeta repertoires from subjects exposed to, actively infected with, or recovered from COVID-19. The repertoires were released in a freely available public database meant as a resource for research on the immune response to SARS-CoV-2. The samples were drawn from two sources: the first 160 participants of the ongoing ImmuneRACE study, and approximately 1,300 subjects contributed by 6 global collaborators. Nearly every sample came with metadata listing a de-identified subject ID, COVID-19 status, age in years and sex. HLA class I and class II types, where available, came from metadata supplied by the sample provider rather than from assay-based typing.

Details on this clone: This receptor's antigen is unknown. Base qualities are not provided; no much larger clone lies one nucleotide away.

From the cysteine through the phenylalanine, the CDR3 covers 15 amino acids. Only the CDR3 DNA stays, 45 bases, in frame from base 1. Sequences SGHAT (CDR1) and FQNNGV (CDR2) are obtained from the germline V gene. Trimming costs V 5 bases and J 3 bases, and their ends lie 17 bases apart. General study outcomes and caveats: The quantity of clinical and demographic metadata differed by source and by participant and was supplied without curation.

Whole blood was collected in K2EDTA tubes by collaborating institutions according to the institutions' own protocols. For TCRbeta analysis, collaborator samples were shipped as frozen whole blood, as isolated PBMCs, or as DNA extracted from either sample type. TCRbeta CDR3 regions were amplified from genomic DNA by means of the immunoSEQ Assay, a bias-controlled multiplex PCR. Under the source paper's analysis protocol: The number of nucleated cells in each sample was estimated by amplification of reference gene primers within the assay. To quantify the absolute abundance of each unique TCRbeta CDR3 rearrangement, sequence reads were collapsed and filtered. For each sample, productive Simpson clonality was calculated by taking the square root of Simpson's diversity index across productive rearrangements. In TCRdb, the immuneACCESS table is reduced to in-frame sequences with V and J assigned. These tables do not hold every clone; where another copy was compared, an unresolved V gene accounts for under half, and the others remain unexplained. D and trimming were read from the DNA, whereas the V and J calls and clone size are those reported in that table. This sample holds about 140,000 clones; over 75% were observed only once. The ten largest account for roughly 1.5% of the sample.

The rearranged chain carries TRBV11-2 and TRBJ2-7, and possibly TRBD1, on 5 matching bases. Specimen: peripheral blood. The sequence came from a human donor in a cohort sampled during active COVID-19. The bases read TGTGCCAGCAGCCTAACCGACAGTCCCCTCTACGAGCAGTACTTC. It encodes CASSLTDSPLYEQYF.